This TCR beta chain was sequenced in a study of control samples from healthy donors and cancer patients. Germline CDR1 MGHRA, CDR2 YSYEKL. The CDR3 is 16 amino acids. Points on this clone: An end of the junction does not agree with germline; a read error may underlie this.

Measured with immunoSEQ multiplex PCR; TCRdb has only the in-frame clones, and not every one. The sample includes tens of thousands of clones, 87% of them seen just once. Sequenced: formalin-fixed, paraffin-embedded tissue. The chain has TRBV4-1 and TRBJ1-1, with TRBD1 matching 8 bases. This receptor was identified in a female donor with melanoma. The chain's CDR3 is CASSSTGGFLKTEAFF. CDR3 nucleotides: TGCGCCAGCAGCTCAACAGGGGGGTTTCTGAAAACTGAAGCTTTCTTT.